The 3 T cell receptor beta chains presented below share a single source sample, sequenced in a study of blood T cell repertoires in COVID-19. Libraries were prepared by immunoSEQ multiplex PCR; TCRdb keeps only in-frame clonotypes and omits some of them. Of tens of thousands of clones detected, 70% to 80% appear once; the ten largest clones hold approximately 24%. Sequencing was carried out using peripheral blood. All receptors derive from a human donor in a cohort sampled during active COVID-19.

V is TRBV4-3 and J is TRBJ2-3; TRBD2 agrees at 8 bases. Germline V gene lookup returns CDR1 LGHNA and CDR2 YSLEER. V gave up 1 base and J gave up 8 bases; unmatched junction bases: 5. The length of the CDR3 is 14 residues. The CDR3 sequence: CASSQAGLVGTQYF. The CDR3 nucleotides read TGCGCCAGCAGCCAAGCGGGACTAGTGGGTACGCAGTATTTT.

This chain connects TRBV12-3 or TRBV12-4 to TRBJ1-1; 7 positions agree with TRBD1. There are 12 residues in the CDR3. J lost 6 bases, V lost 4 bases, and 2 bases had no gene match. The CDR3 region is CASSSGTAEAFF. In DNA form, the CDR3 reads TGTGCCAGCAGTTCCGGGACAGCTGAAGCTTTCTTT.

This clone has only one observation. V and J are TRBV5-1 and TRBJ2-3; no firm D call. Germline V CDR1 and CDR2: SGHRS, YFSETQ. The CDR3 length is 16 residues. The V end lost 1 base, the J end lost 4 bases, and 16 bases lay between the germline ends. CDR3 loop: CASSLFGYLESDTQYF. CDR3 DNA: TGCGCCAGCAGCTTGTTTGGCTATCTAGAATCAGATACGCAGTATTTT.